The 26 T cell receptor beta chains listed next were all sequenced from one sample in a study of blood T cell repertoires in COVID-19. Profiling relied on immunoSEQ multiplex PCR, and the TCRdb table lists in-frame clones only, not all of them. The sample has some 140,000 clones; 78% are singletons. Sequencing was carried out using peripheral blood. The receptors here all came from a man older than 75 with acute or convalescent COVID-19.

The CDR3 region is CASSWDRNTEAFF. The CDR3 nucleotides read TGTGCCAGCAGCTGGGACAGAAACACTGAAGCTTTCTTT. This chain links TRBV5-6 with TRBJ1-1; 7 bases align to TRBD1. The trim removed 3 bases at V and 2 bases at J, leaving 1 base unmatched. The CDR3 runs to 13 residues. Germline CDR1 SGHDT, CDR2 YYEEEE.

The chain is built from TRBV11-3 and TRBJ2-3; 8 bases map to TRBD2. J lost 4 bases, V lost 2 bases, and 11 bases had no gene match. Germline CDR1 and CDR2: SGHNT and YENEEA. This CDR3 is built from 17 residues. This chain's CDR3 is CASSLRTTSGGSDTQYF. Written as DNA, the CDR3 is TGTGCCAGCAGCTTACGGACAACTTCGGGGGGGTCAGATACGCAGTATTTT.

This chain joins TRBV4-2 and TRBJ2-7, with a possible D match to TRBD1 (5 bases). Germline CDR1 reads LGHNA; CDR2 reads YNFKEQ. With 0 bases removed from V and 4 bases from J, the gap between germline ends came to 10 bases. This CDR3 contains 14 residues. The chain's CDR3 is CASSQDWQGYEQYF. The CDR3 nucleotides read TGTGCCAGCAGCCAAGATTGGCAGGGTTACGAGCAGTACTTC.

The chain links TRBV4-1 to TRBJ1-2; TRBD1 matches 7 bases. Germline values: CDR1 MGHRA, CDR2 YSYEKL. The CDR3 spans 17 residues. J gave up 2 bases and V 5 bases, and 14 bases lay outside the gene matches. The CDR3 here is CASSTRVGQRRNYGYTF. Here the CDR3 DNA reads TGCGCCAGCAGCACACGCGTGGGACAGAGAAGAAACTATGGCTACACCTTC.

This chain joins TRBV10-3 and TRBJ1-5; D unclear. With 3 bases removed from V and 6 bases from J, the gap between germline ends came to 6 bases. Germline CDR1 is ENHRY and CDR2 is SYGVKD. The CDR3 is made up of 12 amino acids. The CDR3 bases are TGTGCCATCAGTGATGGAGGTCAGCCCCAGCATTTT. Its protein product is CAISDGGQPQHF.

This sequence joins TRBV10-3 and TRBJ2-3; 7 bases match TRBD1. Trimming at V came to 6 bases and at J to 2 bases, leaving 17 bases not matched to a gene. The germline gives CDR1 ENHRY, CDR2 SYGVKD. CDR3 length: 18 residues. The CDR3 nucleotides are TGTGCCATCAGATCAGGATACGCCGGGACAGAAAACACAGATACGCAGTATTTT. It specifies CAIRSGYAGTENTDTQYF.

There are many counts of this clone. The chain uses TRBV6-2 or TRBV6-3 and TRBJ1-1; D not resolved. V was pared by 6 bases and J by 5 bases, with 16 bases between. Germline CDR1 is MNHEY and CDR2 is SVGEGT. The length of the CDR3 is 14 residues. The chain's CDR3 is CASSDLGIHTEAFF. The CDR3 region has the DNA TGTGCCAGCAGCGACCTCGGGATACATACTGAAGCTTTCTTT.

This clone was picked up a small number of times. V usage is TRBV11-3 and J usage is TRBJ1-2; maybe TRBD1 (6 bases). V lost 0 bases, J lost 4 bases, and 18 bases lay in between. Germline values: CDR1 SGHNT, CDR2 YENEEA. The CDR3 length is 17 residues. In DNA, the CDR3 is TGTGCCAGCAGCTTAGAGAAATGGGACACTCCACCCTATGGCTACACCTTC. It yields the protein CASSLEKWDTPPYGYTF.

Written as DNA, the CDR3 is TGTGCCAGCAGCTTACAGGGGAGCTCCTACGAGCAGTACGTC. It is translated as CASSLQGSSYEQYV. This chain connects TRBV7-2 to TRBJ2-7; D is perhaps TRBD1 (6 bases). The V gene's germline CDR1 is SGHTA and CDR2 FQGNSA. This CDR3 has 14 amino acids. V gave up 2 bases and J gave up 0 bases, with 8 bases separating them.

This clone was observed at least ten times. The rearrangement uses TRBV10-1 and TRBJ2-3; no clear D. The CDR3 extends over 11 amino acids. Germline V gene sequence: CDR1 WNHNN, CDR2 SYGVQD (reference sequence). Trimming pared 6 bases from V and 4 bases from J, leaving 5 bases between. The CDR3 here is CASRSSDTQYF. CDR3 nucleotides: TGCGCCAGCAGGTCATCAGATACGCAGTATTTT.

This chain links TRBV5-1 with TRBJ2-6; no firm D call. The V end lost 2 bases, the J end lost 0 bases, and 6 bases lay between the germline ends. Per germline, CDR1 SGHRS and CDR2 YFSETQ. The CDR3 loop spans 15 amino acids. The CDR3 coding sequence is TGCGCCAGCAGCTTCTCAGTCTCTGGGGCCAACGTCCTGACTTTC. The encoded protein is CASSFSVSGANVLTF.

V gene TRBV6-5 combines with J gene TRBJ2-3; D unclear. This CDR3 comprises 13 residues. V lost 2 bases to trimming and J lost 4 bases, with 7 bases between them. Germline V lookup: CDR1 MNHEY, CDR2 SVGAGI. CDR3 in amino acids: CASSYRVSDTQYF. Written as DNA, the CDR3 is TGTGCCAGCAGTTACAGAGTTTCAGATACGCAGTATTTT.

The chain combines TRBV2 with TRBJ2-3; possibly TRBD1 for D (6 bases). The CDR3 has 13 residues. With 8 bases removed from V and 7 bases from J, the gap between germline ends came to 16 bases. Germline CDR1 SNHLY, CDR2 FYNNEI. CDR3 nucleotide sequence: TGTGCCAGCGGCGATGCAGGGGCATATACGCAGTATTTT. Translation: CASGDAGAYTQYF.

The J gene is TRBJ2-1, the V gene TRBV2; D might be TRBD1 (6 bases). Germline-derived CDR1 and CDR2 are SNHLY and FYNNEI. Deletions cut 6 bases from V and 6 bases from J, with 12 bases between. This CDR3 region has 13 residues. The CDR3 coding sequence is TGTGCCAGCAGCACAGGGATGGGCAATGAGCAGTTCTTC. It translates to CASSTGMGNEQFF.

This CDR3 reads CASSAGGTSMQFF. The DNA for the CDR3 is TGTGCCAGCAGTGCAGGGGGGACTAGTATGCAGTTCTTC. This rearrangement joins TRBV9 to TRBJ2-1; possibly TRBD2 for D (8 bases). The V end was cut by 5 bases, the J end by 12 bases, with 18 bases between. Germline CDR1 is SGDLS and CDR2 is YYNGEE. The CDR3 sequence is 13 residues long.

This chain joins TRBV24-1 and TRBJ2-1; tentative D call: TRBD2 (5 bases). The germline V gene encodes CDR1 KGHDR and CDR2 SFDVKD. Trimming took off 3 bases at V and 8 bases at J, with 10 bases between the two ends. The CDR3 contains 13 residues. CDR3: CATSDDREDEQFF. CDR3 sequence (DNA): TGTGCCACCAGTGATGATCGGGAAGATGAGCAGTTCTTC.

CDR3 sequence (DNA): TGTGCCAGCAGCTTAGGAGGAGTTGAAGCTTTCTTT. The encoded protein is CASSLGGVEAFF. J is TRBJ1-1 and V is TRBV11-2; D remains ambiguous. Germline V gene data show CDR1 as SGHAT and CDR2 as FQNNGV. The CDR3 extends over 12 amino acids. V dropped 1 base and J dropped 7 bases, with 7 bases sitting between them.

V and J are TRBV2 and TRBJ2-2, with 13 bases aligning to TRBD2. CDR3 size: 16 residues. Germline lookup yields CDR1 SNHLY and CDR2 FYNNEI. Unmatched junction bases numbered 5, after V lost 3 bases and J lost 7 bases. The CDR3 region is CASSDWTSGGGGELFF. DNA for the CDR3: TGTGCCAGCAGTGATTGGACTAGCGGGGGAGGCGGGGAGCTGTTTTTT.

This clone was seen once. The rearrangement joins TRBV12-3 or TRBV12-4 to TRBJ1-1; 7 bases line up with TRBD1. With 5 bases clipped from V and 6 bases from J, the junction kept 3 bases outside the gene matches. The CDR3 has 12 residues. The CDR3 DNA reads TGTGCCAGCAGTCCCCAGGGGGCTGAAGCTTTCTTT. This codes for CASSPQGAEAFF.

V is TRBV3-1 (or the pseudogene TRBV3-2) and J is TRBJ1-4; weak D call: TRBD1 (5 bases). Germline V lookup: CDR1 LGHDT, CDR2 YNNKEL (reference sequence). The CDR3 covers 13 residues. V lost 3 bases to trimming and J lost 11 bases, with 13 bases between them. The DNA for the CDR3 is TGTGCCAGCAGCCAGAGTGGGGGGAGTAAACTGTTTTTT. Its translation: CASSQSGGSKLFF.

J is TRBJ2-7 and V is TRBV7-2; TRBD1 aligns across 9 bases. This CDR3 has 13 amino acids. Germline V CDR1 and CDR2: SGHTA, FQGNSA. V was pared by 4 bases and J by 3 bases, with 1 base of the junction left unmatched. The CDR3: CASSSDRGYEQYV. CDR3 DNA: TGTGCCAGCAGCTCGGACAGGGGCTACGAGCAGTACGTC.

The CDR3 nucleotides read TGCGCCAGCAGCTTGGCCCGTACAGATACGCAGTATTTT. This translates into CASSLARTDTQYF. This rearrangement joins TRBV5-1 to TRBJ2-3; D not resolved. V lost 0 bases and J lost 3, with 5 bases in between. Germline values: CDR1 SGHRS, CDR2 YFSETQ. The CDR3 sequence is 13 residues long.

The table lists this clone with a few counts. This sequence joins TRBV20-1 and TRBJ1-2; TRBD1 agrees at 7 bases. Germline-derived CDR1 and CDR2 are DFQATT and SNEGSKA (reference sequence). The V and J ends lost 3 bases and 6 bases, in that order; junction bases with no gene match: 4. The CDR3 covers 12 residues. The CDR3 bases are TGCAGTGCTAGTCCAGGGGGGAATGGCTACACCTTC. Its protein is CSASPGGNGYTF.

CDR3 bases: TGTGCCAGCAGCCAAAACAGGGGTGATTCACCCCTCCACTTT. As protein: CASSQNRGDSPLHF. The chain joins TRBV3-1 (or the pseudogene TRBV3-2) to TRBJ1-6; 7 bases map to TRBD1. CDR3 length: 14 residues. Germline lookup yields CDR1 LGHDT and CDR2 YNNKEL (reference sequence). With V trimmed by 2 bases and J by 8 bases, 3 bases remained unmatched.

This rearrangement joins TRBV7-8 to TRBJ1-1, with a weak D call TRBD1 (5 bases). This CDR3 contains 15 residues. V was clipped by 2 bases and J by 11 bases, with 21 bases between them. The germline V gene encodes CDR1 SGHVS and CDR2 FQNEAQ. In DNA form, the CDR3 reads TGTGCCAGCAGCTTAACGGGGGTCTCTCGTACAGAGGCTTTCTTT. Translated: CASSLTGVSRTEAFF.

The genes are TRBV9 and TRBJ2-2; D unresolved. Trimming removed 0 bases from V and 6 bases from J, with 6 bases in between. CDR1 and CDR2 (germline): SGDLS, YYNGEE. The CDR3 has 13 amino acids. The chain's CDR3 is CASSVGTAGELFF. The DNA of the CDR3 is TGTGCCAGCAGCGTAGGCACAGCCGGGGAGCTGTTTTTT.